This T cell receptor (beta chain) is from a study of shared clonotypes between healthy human individuals. Germline CDR1 SEHNR, CDR2 FQNEAQ (reference sequence). CDR3 length: 17 amino acids. Trimming cost V 5 bases and J 0 bases; bases outside gene matches: 13. Those who donated were healthy HIV-negative adults, with no recent acute infections or vaccinations reported. Points on this clone: Its specificity is unknown.

Profiling relied on immunoSEQ multiplex PCR, and the TCRdb table lists in-frame clones only, not all of them. This sample has 2 million to 2.5 million clones, with approximately 96% found just once. The study's findings and limits: Naive CD4 clonotype sharing across several donors was about 5%. Depth of sequencing was expected to influence donor clonotype sharing. Researchers sampled blood only, noting tissue repertoires likely differ.

The J gene is TRBJ2-7, the V gene TRBV7-9; TRBD1 agrees at 7 bases. This sequence originates from a man between 18 and 29 years old in good health. The sample taken for sequencing was naive CD4+ T cells sorted from blood. Documented subset: CD45RA+ positively selected. The CDR3 region is CASSQDLQGITSYEQYF. CDR3 DNA: TGTGCCAGCAGCCAAGACCTACAGGGGATCACCTCCTACGAGCAGTACTTC.